Included here is one T cell receptor (beta chain) sequence, with context. Antigen specificity is unknown. Construction of the TCR beta libraries employed iRepertoire HTBI primers in conjunction with Arm-PCR of CDR3 regions. TCRdb analysed the multiplex PCR reads with MiXCR anew, one entry per CDR3 protein. The repertoire holds roughly 490,000 distinct CDR3 sequences, about 22% seen once, with around 14% in the top ten. Time point described: persistent/refractory GD, antithyroid drugs over 5 years with positive TRAb. After RNA was extracted from PBMCs, the TCR library was made from it. This entry belongs to a study of regulatory T cells in long-lasting Graves disease. This CDR3 is built from 17 residues. The germline gives CDR1 SEHNR, CDR2 FQNEAQ (reference sequence). Deletions cut 0 bases from V and 7 bases from J, with 22 bases between. Overall study findings and caveats: Comparison showed that persistent patients shared more public clonotypes (about 3,000) than new patients (966). TRBV28, TRBJ1-2 and TRBJ2-5 were segments that persistent disease favored.

Here the sequenced sample was peripheral blood mononuclear cells (PBMCs), taken when the disease was refractory, from a patient treated with antithyroid drugs. The clonotype originates from a female donor with Graves disease. The rearrangement links TRBV7-9 to TRBJ2-7, with TRBD2 as a possible D gene (6 bases). In nucleotides, the CDR3 is TGTGCCAGCAGCTTAGCGCCGTTGGGCCGTGGGGGGAAAGAGCAGTACTTC. The encoded protein is CASSLAPLGRGGKEQYF.